The clone carrying this TCR beta chain was counted at least ten times. Localized lung adenocarcinoma, a non-small cell lung cancer, affected the donors. This record belongs to a study of CD4 and CD8 cells across lung adenocarcinoma regions. TCRdb independently ran MiXCR on the PCR reads; one entry per CDR3 protein. The repertoire holds 16,000 or so distinct CDR3 sequences, with over 50% as singletons. This receptor was taken from a female donor with lung adenocarcinoma. The CD4 and CD8 labels of this study may be unreliable. Specimen: CD8+ T cells from the center of a lung tumor.

In nucleotides, the CDR3 is TGCGCCAGCAGCCAAGGAGGGACAGCAACCTACGAGCAGTACTTC. Protein product: CASSQGGTATYEQYF. V usage is TRBV4-1 and J usage is TRBJ2-7; TRBD1 aligns across 7 bases. Germline values: CDR1 MGHRA, CDR2 YSYEKL. The CDR3 extends over 15 amino acids. V trimming: 1 base; J trimming: 2 bases; junction bases outside the gene matches: 5.